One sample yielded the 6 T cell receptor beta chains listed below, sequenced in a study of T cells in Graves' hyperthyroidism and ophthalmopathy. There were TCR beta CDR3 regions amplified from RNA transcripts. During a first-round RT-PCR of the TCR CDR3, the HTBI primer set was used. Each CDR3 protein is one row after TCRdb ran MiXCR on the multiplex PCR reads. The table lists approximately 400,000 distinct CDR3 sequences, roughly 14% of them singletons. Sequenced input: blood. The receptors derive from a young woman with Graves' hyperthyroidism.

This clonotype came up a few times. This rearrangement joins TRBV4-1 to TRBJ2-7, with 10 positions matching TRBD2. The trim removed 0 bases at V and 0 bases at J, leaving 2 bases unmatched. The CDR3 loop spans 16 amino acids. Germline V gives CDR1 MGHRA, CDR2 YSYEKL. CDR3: CASSQERTSGSYEQYF. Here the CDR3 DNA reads TGCGCCAGCAGCCAAGAACGGACTAGCGGCTCCTACGAGCAGTACTTC.

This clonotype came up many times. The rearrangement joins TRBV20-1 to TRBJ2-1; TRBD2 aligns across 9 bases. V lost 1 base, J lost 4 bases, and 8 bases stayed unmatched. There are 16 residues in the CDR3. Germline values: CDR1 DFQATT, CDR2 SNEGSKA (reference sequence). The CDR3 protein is CSARAFGSGSYNEQFF. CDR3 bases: TGCAGTGCTAGAGCCTTTGGTAGCGGGAGTTACAATGAGCAGTTCTTC.

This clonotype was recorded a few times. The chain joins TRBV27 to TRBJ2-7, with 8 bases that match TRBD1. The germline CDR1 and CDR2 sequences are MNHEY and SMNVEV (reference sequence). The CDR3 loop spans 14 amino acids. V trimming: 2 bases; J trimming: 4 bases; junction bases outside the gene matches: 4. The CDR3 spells CASSLLRQGYEQYF. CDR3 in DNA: TGTGCCAGCAGTTTACTCCGACAGGGGTACGAGCAGTACTTC.

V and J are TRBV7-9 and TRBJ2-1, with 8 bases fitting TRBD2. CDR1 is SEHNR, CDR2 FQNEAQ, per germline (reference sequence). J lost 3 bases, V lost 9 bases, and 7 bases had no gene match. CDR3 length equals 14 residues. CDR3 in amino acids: CASPPGGDYNEQFF. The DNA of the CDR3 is TGTGCCAGTCCGCCGGGGGGGGACTACAATGAGCAGTTCTTC.

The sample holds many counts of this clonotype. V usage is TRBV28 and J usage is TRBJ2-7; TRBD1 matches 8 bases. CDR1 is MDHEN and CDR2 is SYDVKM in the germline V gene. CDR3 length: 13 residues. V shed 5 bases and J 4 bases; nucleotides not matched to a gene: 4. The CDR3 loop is CASSPGGKYEQYF. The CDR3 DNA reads TGTGCCAGCAGTCCAGGGGGCAAATACGAGCAGTACTTC. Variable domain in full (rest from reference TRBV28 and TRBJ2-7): DVKVTQSSRYLVKRTGEKVFLECVQDMDHENMFWYRQDPGLGLRLIYFSYDVKMKEKGDIPEGYSVSREKKERFSLILESASTNQTSMYLCASSPGGKYEQYFGPGTRLTVT.

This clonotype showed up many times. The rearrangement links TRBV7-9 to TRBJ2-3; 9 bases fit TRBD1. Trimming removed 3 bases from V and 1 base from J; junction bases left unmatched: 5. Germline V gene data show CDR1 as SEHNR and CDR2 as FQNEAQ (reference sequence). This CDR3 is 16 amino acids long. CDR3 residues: CASSFGRTGGTDTQYF. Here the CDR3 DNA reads TGTGCCAGCAGCTTTGGGCGGACAGGGGGCACAGATACGCAGTATTTT. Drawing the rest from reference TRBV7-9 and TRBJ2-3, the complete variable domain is DTGVSQNPRHKITKRGQNVTFRCDPISEHNRLYWYRQTLGQGPEFLTYFQNEAQLEKSRLLSDRFSAERPKGSFSTLEIQRTEQGDSAMYLCASSFGRTGGTDTQYFGPGTRLTVL.